This record covers a single TCR beta chain. The CDR3 loop spans 17 amino acids. Germline CDR1 and CDR2: LNHDA and SQIVND (reference sequence). V gave up 1 base and J gave up 0 bases, with 13 bases separating them. The libraries were made with immunoSEQ v3. Sequencing was performed with immunoSEQ multiplex PCR; in TCRdb, only in-frame clones are kept and a portion is missing. Here the sample spans under 20,000 clones, 60% to 80% being singletons. The sample originates from a study of TIL therapy for anti-PD-1-resistant metastatic lung cancer. The sample's time point: pre-treatment sample, taken before nivolumab and TIL therapy.

The sequences come from blood, collected at baseline. The origin of this receptor is a person aged 25 to 80 with non-small cell lung cancer. The chain recombines TRBV19 with TRBJ1-5, with D possibly being TRBD1 (6 bases). The CDR3 sequence: CASSIVGQLYSNQPQHF. The DNA for the CDR3 is TGTGCCAGTAGTATAGTCGGACAGCTCTATAGCAATCAGCCCCAGCATTTT.